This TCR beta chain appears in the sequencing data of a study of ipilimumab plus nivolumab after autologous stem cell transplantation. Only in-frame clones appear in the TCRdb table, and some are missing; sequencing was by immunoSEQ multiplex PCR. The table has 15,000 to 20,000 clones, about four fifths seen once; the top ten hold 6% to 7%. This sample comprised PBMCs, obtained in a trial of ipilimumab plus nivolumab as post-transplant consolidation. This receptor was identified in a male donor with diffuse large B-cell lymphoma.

CDR3 region: CASSFGGASYEQYF. The CDR3, as DNA: TGTGCCAGCAGCTTCGGCGGGGCGTCCTACGAGCAGTACTTC. The rearrangement joins TRBV5-5 to TRBJ2-7; the D gene is possibly TRBD2 (6 bases). CDR1 SGHKS and CDR2 YYEKEE come from the germline V gene (reference sequence). The V and J ends lost 2 bases and 1 base respectively, with 10 bases between them. This CDR3 has 14 amino acids.